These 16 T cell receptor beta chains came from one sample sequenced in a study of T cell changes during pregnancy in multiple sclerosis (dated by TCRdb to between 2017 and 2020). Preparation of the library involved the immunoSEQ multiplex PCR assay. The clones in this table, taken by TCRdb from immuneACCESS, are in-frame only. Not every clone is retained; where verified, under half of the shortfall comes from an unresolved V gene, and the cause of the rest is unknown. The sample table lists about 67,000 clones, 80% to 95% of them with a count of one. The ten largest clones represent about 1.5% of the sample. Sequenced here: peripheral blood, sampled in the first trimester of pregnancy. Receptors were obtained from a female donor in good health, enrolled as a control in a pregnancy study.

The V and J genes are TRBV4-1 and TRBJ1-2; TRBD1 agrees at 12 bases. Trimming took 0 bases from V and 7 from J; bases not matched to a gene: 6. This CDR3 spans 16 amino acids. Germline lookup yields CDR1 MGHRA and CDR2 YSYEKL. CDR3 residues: CASSQERGQGAPGYTF. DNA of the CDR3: TGCGCCAGCAGCCAAGAACGGGGACAGGGGGCGCCTGGCTACACCTTC.

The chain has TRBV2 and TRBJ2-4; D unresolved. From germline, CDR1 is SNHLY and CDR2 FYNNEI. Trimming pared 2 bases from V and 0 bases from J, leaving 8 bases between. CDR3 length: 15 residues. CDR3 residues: CASSEQAVAKNIQYF. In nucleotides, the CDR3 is TGTGCCAGCAGTGAACAGGCAGTAGCCAAAAACATTCAGTACTTC.

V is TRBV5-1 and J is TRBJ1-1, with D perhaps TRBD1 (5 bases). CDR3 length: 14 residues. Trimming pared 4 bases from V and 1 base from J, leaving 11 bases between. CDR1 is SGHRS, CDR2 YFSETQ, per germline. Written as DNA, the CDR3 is TGCGCCAGCAGCACCCTAACAGGGAACACTGAAGCTTTCTTT. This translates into CASSTLTGNTEAFF. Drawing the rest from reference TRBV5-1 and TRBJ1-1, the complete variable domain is KAGVTQTPRYLIKTRGQQVTLSCSPISGHRSVSWYQQTPGQGLQFLFEYFSETQRNKGNFPGRFSGRQFSNSRSEMNVSTLELGDSALYLCASSTLTGNTEAFFGQGTRLTVV.

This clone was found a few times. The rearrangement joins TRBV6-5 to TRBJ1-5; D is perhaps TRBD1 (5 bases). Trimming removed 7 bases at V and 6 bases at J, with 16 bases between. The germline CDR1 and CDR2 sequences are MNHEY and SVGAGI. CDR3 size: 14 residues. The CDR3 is CASTRAGYRQPQHF. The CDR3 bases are TGTGCCAGCACCCGGGCAGGGTATCGTCAGCCCCAGCATTTT.

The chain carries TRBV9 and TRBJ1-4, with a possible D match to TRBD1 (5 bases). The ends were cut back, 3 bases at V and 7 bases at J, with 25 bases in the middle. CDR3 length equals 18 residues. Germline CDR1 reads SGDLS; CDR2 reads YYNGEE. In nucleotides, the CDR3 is TGTGCCAGCAGCGGGGACTCGATCTTGGGTTTTAGCGGTGAAAAACTGTTTTTT. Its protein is CASSGDSILGFSGEKLFF.

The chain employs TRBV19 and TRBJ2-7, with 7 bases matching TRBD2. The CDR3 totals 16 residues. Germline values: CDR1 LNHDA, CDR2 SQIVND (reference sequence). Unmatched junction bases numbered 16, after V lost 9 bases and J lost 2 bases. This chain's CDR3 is CASQPTAGGEAYEQYF. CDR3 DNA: TGTGCCAGCCAACCCACCGCTGGGGGGGAAGCCTACGAGCAGTACTTC.

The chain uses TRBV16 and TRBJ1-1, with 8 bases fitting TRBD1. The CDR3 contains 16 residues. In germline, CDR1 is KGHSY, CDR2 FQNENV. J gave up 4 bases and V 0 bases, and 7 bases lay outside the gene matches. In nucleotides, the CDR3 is TGTGCCAGCAGCCAATCCGGGCCGACAGGGGCCACTGAAGCTTTCTTT. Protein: CASSQSGPTGATEAFF.

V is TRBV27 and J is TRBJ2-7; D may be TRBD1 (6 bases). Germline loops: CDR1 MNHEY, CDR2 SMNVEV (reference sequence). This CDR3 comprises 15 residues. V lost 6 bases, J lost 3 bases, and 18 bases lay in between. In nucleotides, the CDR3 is TGTGCCAGCAGGCCGTATCGGGACAAAATCTACGAGCAGTACTTC. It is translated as CASRPYRDKIYEQYF.

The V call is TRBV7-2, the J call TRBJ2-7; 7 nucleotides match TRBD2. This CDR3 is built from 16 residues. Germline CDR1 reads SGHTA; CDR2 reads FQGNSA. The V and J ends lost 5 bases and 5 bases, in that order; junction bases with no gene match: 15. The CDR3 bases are TGTGCCAGCAGCCCCGGGGCCCGGCGGGAGCTCGACGAGCAGTACTTC. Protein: CASSPGARRELDEQYF.

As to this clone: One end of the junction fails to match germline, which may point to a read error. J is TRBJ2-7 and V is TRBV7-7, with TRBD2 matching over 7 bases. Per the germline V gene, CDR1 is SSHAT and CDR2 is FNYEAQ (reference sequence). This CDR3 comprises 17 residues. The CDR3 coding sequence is TGTGCTAGCAGCATATTTACCTTGGGGGGGATTTTATACGAGCAGTACTTC. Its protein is CASSIFTLGGILYEQYF. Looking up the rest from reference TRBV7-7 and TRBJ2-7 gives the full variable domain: GAGVSQSPRYKVTKRGQDVTLRCDPISSHATLYWYQQALGQGPEFLTYFNYEAQPDKSGLPSDRFSAERPEGSISTLTIQRTEQRDSAMYRCASSIFTLGGILYEQYFGPGTRLTVT.

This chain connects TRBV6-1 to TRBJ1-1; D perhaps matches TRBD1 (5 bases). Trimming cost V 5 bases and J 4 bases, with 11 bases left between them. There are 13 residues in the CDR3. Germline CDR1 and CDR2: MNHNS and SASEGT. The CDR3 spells CASSSPGATEAFF. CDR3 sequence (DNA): TGTGCCAGCAGTTCCCCTGGGGCCACTGAAGCTTTCTTT.

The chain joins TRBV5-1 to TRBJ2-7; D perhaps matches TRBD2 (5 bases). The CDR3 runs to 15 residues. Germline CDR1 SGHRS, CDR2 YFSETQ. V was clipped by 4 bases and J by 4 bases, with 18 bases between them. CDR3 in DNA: TGCGCCAGCAGCCTGGCGGTCGGGGTTTATTACGAGCAGTACTTC. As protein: CASSLAVGVYYEQYF.

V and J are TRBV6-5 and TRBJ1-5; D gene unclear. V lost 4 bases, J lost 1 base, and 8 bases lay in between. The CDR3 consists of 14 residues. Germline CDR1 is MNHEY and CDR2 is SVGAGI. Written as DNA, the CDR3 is TGTGCCAGCAGTTTGAACTGGAGCAATCAGCCCCAGCATTTT. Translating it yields CASSLNWSNQPQHF.

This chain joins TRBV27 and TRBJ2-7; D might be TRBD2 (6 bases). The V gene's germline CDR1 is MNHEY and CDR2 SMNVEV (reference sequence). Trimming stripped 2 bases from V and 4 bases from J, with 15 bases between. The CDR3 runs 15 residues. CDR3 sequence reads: CASSLGSRGVYEQYF. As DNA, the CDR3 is TGTGCCAGCAGTTTAGGCTCGCGGGGAGTATACGAGCAGTACTTC.

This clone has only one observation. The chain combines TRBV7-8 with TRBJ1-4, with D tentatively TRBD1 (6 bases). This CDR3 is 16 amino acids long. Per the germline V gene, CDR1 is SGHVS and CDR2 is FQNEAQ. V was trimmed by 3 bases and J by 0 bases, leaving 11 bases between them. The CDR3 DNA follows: TGTGCCAGCAGCTTGCAGGGGTACGCAACTAATGAAAAACTGTTTTTT. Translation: CASSLQGYATNEKLFF. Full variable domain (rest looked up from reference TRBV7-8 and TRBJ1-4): GAGVSQSPRYKVAKRGQDVALRCDPISGHVSLFWYQQALGQGPEFLTYFQNEAQLDKSGLPSDRFFAERPEGSVSTLKIQRTQQEDSAVYLCASSLQGYATNEKLFFGSGTQLSVL.

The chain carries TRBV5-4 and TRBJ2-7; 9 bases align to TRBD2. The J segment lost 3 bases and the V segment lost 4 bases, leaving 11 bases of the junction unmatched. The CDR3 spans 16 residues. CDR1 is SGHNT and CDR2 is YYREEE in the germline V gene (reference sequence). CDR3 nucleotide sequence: TGTGCCAGCAGCCCCCTCGGGACTAGCACTCGCTACGAGCAGTACTTC. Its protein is CASSPLGTSTRYEQYF.